The 22 T cell receptor beta chains presented below share a single source sample, sequenced in a study of blood T cells in healthy people across ages. A J-beta primer mix and a sample-barcoded 5' primer were used in a second PCR of about 7 to 12 cycles. MiXCR, applied by TCRdb to the 5' RACE reads, yields one record per CDR3 protein. The sample yields about 560,000 distinct CDR3 sequences, roughly a quarter seen once. These sequences were also reported in another study, on T cells of mothers and their children.

The sequenced sample consisted of blood. The receptors stem from a boy aged 2 to 9 in good health.

This chain uses TRBV7-9 with TRBJ1-1; weak D call: TRBD1 (5 bases). Germline V lookup: CDR1 SEHNR, CDR2 FQNEAQ (reference sequence). CDR3 length: 13 amino acids. Trimming took 9 bases from V and 5 from J, leaving 16 bases between them. CDR3 sequence reads: CASILKRGTEAFF. The CDR3, as DNA: TGTGCCAGTATTCTCAAGCGGGGGACTGAAGCTTTCTTT.

The table lists this clonotype with a few counts. The chain employs TRBV6-5 and TRBJ2-7; weak D call: TRBD1 (5 bases). Per the germline V gene, CDR1 is MNHEY and CDR2 is SVGAGI. V lost 7 bases and J 6 bases, leaving 10 bases between the germline ends. There are 11 residues in the CDR3. CDR3 DNA: TGTGCCAGCACTCAGGGATTCGAGCAGTACTTC. Its translation: CASTQGFEQYF.

The rearrangement links TRBV12-3 or TRBV12-4 to TRBJ1-5, with D perhaps TRBD1 (5 bases). Trimming removed 5 bases at V and 6 bases at J, with 17 bases between. The CDR3 is 15 amino acids. The CDR3 DNA follows: TGTGCCAGCAGTCCAGGGAGGCGGGGGGTTCAGCCCCAGCATTTT. Amino acids: CASSPGRRGVQPQHF.

In its sample, this clonotype was seen a few times. This chain connects TRBV25-1 to TRBJ2-1; TRBD1 matches at 7 bases. The germline V gene has CDR1 MGHDK and CDR2 SYGVNS. Trimming cost V 6 bases and J 2 bases; bases outside gene matches: 7. The CDR3 has 15 residues. The CDR3 bases are TGTGCCAGCAGCGCGACAGGGCATCCCTACAATGAGCAGTTCTTC. Translation gives CASSATGHPYNEQFF.

There are many counts of this clonotype. The genes are TRBV10-2 and TRBJ1-5; TRBD1 is a possible D gene (5 bases). Germline V lookup: CDR1 WSHSY, CDR2 SAAADI. CDR3 length: 16 amino acids. V was clipped by 2 bases and J by 6 bases, with 17 bases between them. The CDR3 loop is CASSESSRVRSQPQHF. In DNA, the CDR3 is TGCGCCAGCAGTGAGAGTAGCAGGGTGAGGTCTCAGCCCCAGCATTTT.

The chain is built from TRBV14 and TRBJ2-7, with D unresolved. The J call may be in error: the DNA end matches TRBJ2-1 better. Germline V gene sequence: CDR1 SGHDN, CDR2 FVKESK. The CDR3 spans 13 residues. The CDR3 sequence: CASSQSQGNEQFF. For the CDR3, the DNA is TGTGCCAGCAGCCAGTCTCAAGGGAATGAGCAGTTCTTC.

This clonotype was detected ten times or more. This chain links TRBV14 with TRBJ2-5, with D tentatively TRBD1 (5 bases). The CDR3 is 14 residues long. Germline lookup yields CDR1 SGHDN and CDR2 FVKESK. The V gene lost 2 bases and the J gene lost 2 bases, with 9 bases spanning the gap. CDR3 coding DNA: TGTGCCAGCAGCCAACAGGGAACTCAAGAGACCCAGTACTTC. Translated: CASSQQGTQETQYF.

The chain carries TRBV20-1 and TRBJ1-1; 7 bases fit TRBD1. This CDR3 region has 13 residues. Germline-derived CDR1 and CDR2 are DFQATT and SNEGSKA (reference sequence). Unmatched junction bases numbered 8, after V lost 5 bases and J lost 5 bases. CDR3 sequence: CSASRQGGTEAFF. The CDR3 DNA is TGCAGTGCTTCCCGACAGGGTGGGACTGAAGCTTTCTTT.

The chain employs TRBV12-3 or TRBV12-4 and TRBJ1-1; TRBD1 might be the D (5 bases). Trimming cost V 5 bases and J 7 bases, with 17 bases left between them. This CDR3 is built from 14 residues. CDR3 residues: CASSRAGRSGEAFF. The CDR3 DNA is TGTGCCAGCAGTCGCGCAGGGCGTTCAGGTGAAGCTTTCTTT.

This chain joins TRBV5-1 and TRBJ1-1; a weak D match, TRBD1 (5 bases). V was trimmed by 6 bases and J by 1 base, leaving 10 bases between them. CDR3 length equals 13 residues. The germline gives CDR1 SGHRS, CDR2 YFSETQ. CDR3 sequence: CASNQGPNTEAFF. The CDR3 nucleotides read TGCGCCAGCAACCAGGGACCGAACACTGAAGCTTTCTTT.

This chain joins TRBV28 and TRBJ2-4; D may be TRBD1 (5 bases). The V end was cut by 4 bases, the J end by 9 bases, with 19 bases between. This CDR3 region has 15 residues. CDR1 and CDR2 from the germline V gene are MDHEN and SYDVKM. The CDR3 DNA reads as TGTGCCAGCAGTTCCCCGACAGAAGGATTAGGCATTCAGTACTTC. This encodes CASSSPTEGLGIQYF.

The chain is built from TRBV29-1 and TRBJ2-7; 7 bases line up with TRBD1. V shed 4 bases and J 6 bases; nucleotides not matched to a gene: 3. The CDR3 has 11 amino acids. CDR1 is SQVTM, CDR2 ANQGSEA, per germline. The CDR3, as DNA: TGCAGCGTTGGGACAGGACGCGAGCAGTACTTC. Translated, it gives CSVGTGREQYF.

This clonotype was seen more than once but under ten times. This chain uses TRBV5-1 with TRBJ1-6; D unclear. With 4 bases removed from V and 5 bases from J, the gap between germline ends came to 13 bases. The germline gives CDR1 SGHRS, CDR2 YFSETQ. This CDR3 is 15 amino acids long. The CDR3 here is CASSVETGNNSPLHF. CDR3 nucleotides: TGCGCCAGCAGCGTAGAGACGGGTAATAATTCACCCCTCCACTTT.

This clonotype was counted a few times. The rearrangement links TRBV5-1 to TRBJ2-2, with D hard to call. The CDR3 runs 15 residues. Germline values: CDR1 SGHRS, CDR2 YFSETQ. Trimming left V 0 bases short and J 2 bases short, with 8 bases between. DNA for the CDR3: TGCGCCAGCAGCTTGGTAACGACCAACACCGGGGAGCTGTTTTTT. Protein product: CASSLVTTNTGELFF.

This chain links TRBV12-3 or TRBV12-4 with TRBJ1-1, with unresolved D. Trimming removed 7 bases from V and 4 bases from J, with 10 bases in between. The CDR3 covers 12 residues. This CDR3 reads CASTVRLTEAFF. CDR3 DNA: TGTGCCAGCACCGTTCGACTCACTGAAGCTTTCTTT.

The chain joins TRBV15 to TRBJ1-1, with TRBD1 identical over 7 bases. The germline V gene encodes CDR1 LNHNV and CDR2 YYDKDF (reference sequence). J gave up 6 bases and V 5 bases, and 6 bases lay outside the gene matches. The CDR3 runs to 13 residues. Here the CDR3 reads CATSERTGPEAFF. The CDR3 DNA is TGTGCCACCAGCGAACGGACAGGCCCTGAAGCTTTCTTT.

This clonotype showed up just a few times. This chain connects TRBV9 to TRBJ2-3; D is possibly TRBD2 (6 bases). The germline gives CDR1 SGDLS, CDR2 YYNGEE. The CDR3 is 14 residues long. The ends were cut back, 0 bases at V and 4 bases at J, with 9 bases in the middle. The CDR3 nucleotides read TGTGCCAGCAGCGTAGTGGGACTCGCAGATACGCAGTATTTT. Translated, it gives CASSVVGLADTQYF.

This clonotype was detected ten times or more. V and J are TRBV12-3 or TRBV12-4 and TRBJ2-7; 9 bases map to TRBD2. V gave up 0 bases and J gave up 0 bases; unmatched junction bases: 3. The CDR3 has 16 amino acids. The CDR3 bases are TGTGCCAGCAGTTTAGCACTAGCGGGCCGCTCCTACGAGCAGTACTTC. It specifies CASSLALAGRSYEQYF.

This clonotype was seen only a few times. Written as DNA, the CDR3 is TGTGCCAGCTCTGGGCCGGGTCAGCCCCAGCATTTT. It is translated as CASSGPGQPQHF. The chain has TRBV7-2 and TRBJ1-5; D call uncertain. The CDR3 contains 12 residues. Trimming cost V 8 bases and J 6 bases, with 11 bases left between them. CDR1 SGHTA and CDR2 FQGNSA come from the germline V gene.

This clonotype was picked up a small number of times. This chain uses TRBV12-3 or TRBV12-4 with TRBJ2-5; 8 nucleotides line up with TRBD1. The DNA end is more similar to TRBJ2-7, so the J call may be wrong. The CDR3 runs to 16 residues. This CDR3 reads CASSLAARGLTYEQYF. CDR3 coding DNA: TGTGCCAGCAGTTTAGCGGCCAGGGGGCTCACCTACGAGCAGTACTTC.

This clonotype was seen more than once but under ten times. This chain joins TRBV5-1 and TRBJ2-5; 11 bases are shared with TRBD2. The DNA end favors TRBJ2-1, so the J call may be wrong. Looked up from germline, CDR1 is SGHRS and CDR2 is YFSETQ. This CDR3 has 15 residues. The DNA for the CDR3 is TGCGCCAGCAGCTTAGTTCTAGCGGGGGGCGGTGAGCAGTTCTTC. Protein sequence: CASSLVLAGGGEQFF.

There are a few counts of this clonotype. This chain joins TRBV27 and TRBJ2-7; 10 nucleotides match TRBD1. The germline V gene encodes CDR1 MNHEY and CDR2 SMNVEV (reference sequence). The trim removed 9 bases at V and 6 bases at J, leaving 20 bases unmatched. The CDR3 spans 17 residues. Here the CDR3 reads CASRKSGQGGFVGEQYF. In DNA, the CDR3 is TGTGCCAGTAGGAAATCTGGACAGGGGGGGTTTGTTGGCGAGCAGTACTTC.